Listed here are 14 T cell receptor beta chains from one sample, sequenced in a study of CD8+CD57+ T cells in acquired aplastic anemia. Genomic DNA, the template, was used for profiling of the TCR beta VDJ and CDR3. TCRdb itself ran the reads through MiXCR, one entry per CDR3 protein. The sample shows about 98,000 distinct CDR3 sequences, around 62% of them seen only once. Whoever was chosen for sequencing had shown CD8+CD57+ cell expansion by flow cytometry. Material: sorted CD4+, CD8+, or CD8+CD57+ T cells (not recorded which) from PBMCs. These receptors came from a human donor with aplastic anemia.

This chain links TRBV20-1 with TRBJ2-3; D call uncertain. CDR1 and CDR2 (germline): DFQATT, SNEGSKA (reference sequence). The V and J ends lost 1 base and 0 bases respectively, with 8 bases between them. The CDR3 contains 14 residues. CDR3 in amino acids: CSARVPVSTDTQYF. In DNA, the CDR3 is TGCAGTGCTAGAGTGCCAGTTAGCACAGATACGCAGTATTTT.

This clonotype was observed many times. V and J are TRBV5-5 and TRBJ2-1, with TRBD1 identical over 9 bases. This CDR3 comprises 15 residues. Germline CDR1 reads SGHKS; CDR2 reads YYEKEE (reference sequence). V shed 2 bases and J 8 bases; nucleotides not matched to a gene: 8. CDR3 loop: CASSFRTGDGYEQFF. The DNA for the CDR3 is TGTGCCAGCAGCTTTAGGACAGGGGATGGCTATGAGCAGTTCTTC.

The rearrangement joins TRBV10-3 to TRBJ1-2; 8 bases map to TRBD1. The CDR3 has 14 amino acids. The germline V gene encodes CDR1 ENHRY and CDR2 SYGVKD. With V trimmed by 6 bases and J by 7 bases, 10 bases remained unmatched. The CDR3 spells CAIRTQGAIGGYTF. The CDR3 DNA reads TGTGCCATCAGGACGCAGGGGGCAATCGGTGGCTACACCTTC.

DNA of the CDR3: TGTGCCGCGACCGGCGGGACAGTCCCCTTAAACACTGAAGCTTTCTTT. Translating gives CAATGGTVPLNTEAFF. This rearrangement joins TRBV10-3 to TRBJ1-1; 7 bases fit TRBD1. This CDR3 comprises 16 residues. Germline assignment: CDR1 ENHRY and CDR2 SYGVKD. V lost 11 bases to trimming and J lost 2 bases; unmatched junction nucleotides: 17.

This clonotype has ten or more counts. V usage is TRBV14 and J usage is TRBJ2-1; perhaps TRBD2 as D (5 bases). The CDR3 is made up of 16 amino acids. CDR1 SGHDN and CDR2 FVKESK come from the germline V gene. V lost 5 bases and J lost 0, with 14 bases in between. DNA of the CDR3: TGTGCCAGCAGCTCGTTCCAGCGGACCTCCTACAATGAGCAGTTCTTC. Amino acid sequence: CASSSFQRTSYNEQFF.

The chain is built from TRBV25-1 and TRBJ2-5; TRBD1 matches at 7 bases. CDR3 length: 14 amino acids. The V and J ends lost 2 bases and 2 bases, in that order; junction bases with no gene match: 2. Germline V gene sequence: CDR1 MGHDK, CDR2 SYGVNS. The CDR3 DNA follows: TGTGCCAGCAGTGAACCGGGACAGCAAGAGACCCAGTACTTC. It yields the protein CASSEPGQQETQYF.

The chain joins TRBV19 to TRBJ1-5; the D gene is possibly TRBD1 (6 bases). CDR1 and CDR2 from the germline V gene are LNHDA and SQIVND (reference sequence). Trimming left V 9 bases short and J 2 bases short, with 17 bases between. The CDR3 has 15 amino acids. CDR3 region: CASGTGKIGNQPQHF. CDR3 DNA sequence: TGTGCCAGCGGCACAGGGAAGATAGGCAATCAGCCCCAGCATTTT.

This clonotype was seen repeatedly, ten times or more. The rearrangement links TRBV13 to TRBJ1-6; possible D gene TRBD1, 5 bases. Per the germline V gene, CDR1 is PRHDT and CDR2 is FYEKMQ (reference sequence). Trimming left V 2 bases short and J 6 bases short, with 11 bases between. The CDR3 sequence is 15 residues long. CDR3 sequence reads: CASSLFRGINSPLHF. CDR3 bases: TGTGCCAGCAGCTTATTTCGGGGCATTAATTCACCCCTCCACTTT. Looking up the rest from reference TRBV13 and TRBJ1-6 gives the full variable domain: AAGVIQSPRHLIKEKRETATLKCYPIPRHDTVYWYQQGPGQDPQFLISFYEKMQSDKGSIPDRFSAQQFSDYHSELNMSSLELGDSALYFCASSLFRGINSPLHFGNGTRLTVT.

The chain links TRBV7-8 to TRBJ1-2; unclear D gene. The V gene lost 5 bases and the J gene lost 0 bases, with 7 bases spanning the gap. Germline V CDR1 and CDR2: SGHVS, FQNEAQ. The length of the CDR3 is 13 residues. CDR3 sequence reads: CASSVDTNYGYTF. CDR3 nucleotides: TGTGCCAGCAGCGTAGACACTAACTATGGCTACACCTTC. The whole variable domain, remainder taken from reference TRBV7-8 and TRBJ1-2, is GAGVSQSPRYKVAKRGQDVALRCDPISGHVSLFWYQQALGQGPEFLTYFQNEAQLDKSGLPSDRFFAERPEGSVSTLKIQRTQQEDSAVYLCASSVDTNYGYTFGSGTRLTVV.

This chain links TRBV19 with TRBJ2-7; D might be TRBD1 (6 bases). The germline V gene has CDR1 LNHDA and CDR2 SQIVND (reference sequence). CDR3 length: 13 residues. Trimming removed 5 bases from V and 4 bases from J, with 12 bases in between. Here the CDR3 DNA reads TGTGCCAGTAGTGTCGGACAGAGATACGAGCAGTACTTC. The encoded protein is CASSVGQRYEQYF.

In its sample, this clonotype was seen a few times. The chain joins TRBV20-1 to TRBJ2-7; D tentatively reads TRBD1 or TRBD2 (5 bases each). Trimming left V 3 bases short and J 3 bases short, with 15 bases between. Germline lookup yields CDR1 DFQATT and CDR2 SNEGSKA (reference sequence). This CDR3 is built from 14 residues. CDR3 in DNA: TGCAGTGCTAGGGGGCTAGAGGGGATCTACGAGCAGTACTTC. Residues: CSARGLEGIYEQYF.

This clonotype was seen once. The V gene is TRBV12-3 or TRBV12-4, the J gene TRBJ1-2; no reliable D call. Trimming stripped 5 bases from V and 8 bases from J, with 9 bases between. The CDR3 sequence is 11 residues long. CDR3 coding DNA: TGTGCCAGCAGTGAGCTACAGGGCTACACCTTC. Amino acids: CASSELQGYTF.

About this clonotype itself: A single base separates this from a much larger clone, so it may be a read error. The chain recombines TRBV10-2 with TRBJ2-5; D not certain. The germline V gene has CDR1 WSHSY and CDR2 SAAADI. The CDR3 totals 12 residues. The CDR3 reads CVSSEGSRTQYF. Here the CDR3 DNA reads TGTGTCAGCAGTGAAGGTTCTCGGACCCAGTACTTC.

CDR3 DNA: TGTGCCAGCAGTGAAGTAGAGTGCGGGGCTTTCTTT. Residues: CASSEVECGAFF. This sequence joins TRBV2 and TRBJ1-1; D unresolved. The CDR3 runs 12 residues. V was trimmed by 1 base and J by 11 bases, leaving 11 bases between them. The germline V gene encodes CDR1 SNHLY and CDR2 FYNNEI. The full variable domain, in which reference TRBV2 and TRBJ1-1 provide the parts outside the CDR3, is EPEVTQTPSHQVTQMGQEVILRCVPISNHLYFYWYRQILGQKVEFLVSFYNNEISEKSEIFDDQFSVERPDGSNFTLKIRSTKLEDSAMYFCASSEVECGAFFGQGTRLTVV.